The clone carrying this T cell receptor beta chain was counted ten times or more. TCRdb re-analysed the RT-PCR reads in MiXCR, keeping a single row per CDR3 protein. The sample holds fewer than 800,000 distinct CDR3 sequences; approximately 15% are singletons and the top ten take 3.6%. This CDR3 is 15 amino acids long. V lost 4 bases and J lost 3, with 16 bases in between. CDR1 SGHRS and CDR2 YFSETQ come from the germline V gene. The chain couples TRBV5-1 to TRBJ2-5; no reliable D call. The receptor's source is a female donor in good health, serving as a healthy control. The specimen was memory CD4+ T cells from blood. The CDR3: CASSGNVAPEETQYF. The CDR3 DNA reads as TGCGCCAGCAGCGGGAACGTGGCTCCAGAAGAGACCCAGTACTTC.